This T cell receptor (beta chain) was identified in a study of identical twins. The CDR3 totals 11 residues. V was trimmed by 7 bases and J by 5 bases, leaving 8 bases between them. The germline gives CDR1 MGHDK, CDR2 SYGVNS. TCRdb re-called the 5' RACE reads with MiXCR, one entry per CDR3 protein. This table has a few hundred thousand distinct CDR3 sequences, around 8.8% appearing once. These data also featured in a second study, about yellow fever vaccine responses in identical twins.

This chain links TRBV25-1 with TRBJ2-5; D is undetermined. Input material: CD8+ T cells sorted from blood. The source of this sequence is a woman in her late teens or twenties in good health. CDR3 nucleotide sequence: TGTGCCAGCACAAACGGGGAGACCCAGTACTTC. This gives the protein CASTNGETQYF.